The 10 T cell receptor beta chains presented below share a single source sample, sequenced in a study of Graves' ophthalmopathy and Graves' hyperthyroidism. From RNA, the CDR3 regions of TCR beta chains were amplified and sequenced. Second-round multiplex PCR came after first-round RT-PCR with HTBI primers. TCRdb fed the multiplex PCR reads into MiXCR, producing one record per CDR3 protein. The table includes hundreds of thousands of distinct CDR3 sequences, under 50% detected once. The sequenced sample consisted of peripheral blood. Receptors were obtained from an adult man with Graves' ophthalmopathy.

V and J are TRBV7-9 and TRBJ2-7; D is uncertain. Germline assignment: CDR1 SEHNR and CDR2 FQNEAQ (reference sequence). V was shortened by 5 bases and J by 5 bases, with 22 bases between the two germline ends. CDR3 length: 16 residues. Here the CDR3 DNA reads TGTGCCAGCAGCCTAGGAGAAGGTTTGAGCGCGGACGAGCAGTACTTC. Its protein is CASSLGEGLSADEQYF.

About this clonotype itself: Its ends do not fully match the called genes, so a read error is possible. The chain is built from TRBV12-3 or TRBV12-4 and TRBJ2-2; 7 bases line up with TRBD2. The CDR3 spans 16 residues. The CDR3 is CACSSGTTLNTGELFF. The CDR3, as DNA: TGTGCCTGCAGCTCAGGGACTACCCTGAACACCGGGGAGCTGTTTTTT.

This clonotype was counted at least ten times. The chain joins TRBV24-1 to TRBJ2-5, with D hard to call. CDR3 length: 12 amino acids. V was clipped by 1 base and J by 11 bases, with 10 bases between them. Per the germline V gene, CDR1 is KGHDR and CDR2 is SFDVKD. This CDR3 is CATSDFQESQYF. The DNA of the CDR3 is TGTGCCACCAGTGATTTTCAGGAATCGCAGTACTTC.

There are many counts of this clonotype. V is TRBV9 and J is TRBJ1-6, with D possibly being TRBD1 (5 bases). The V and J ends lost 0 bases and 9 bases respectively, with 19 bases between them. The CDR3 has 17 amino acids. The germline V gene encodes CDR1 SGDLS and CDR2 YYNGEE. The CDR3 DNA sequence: TGTGCCAGCAGCGTAGGCGGCCCGGGACGACTTGGTTCACCCCTCCACTTT. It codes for CASSVGGPGRLGSPLHF.

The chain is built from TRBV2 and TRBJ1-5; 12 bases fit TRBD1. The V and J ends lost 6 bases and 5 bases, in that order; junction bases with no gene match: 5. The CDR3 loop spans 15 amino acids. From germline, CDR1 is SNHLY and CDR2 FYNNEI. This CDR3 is CASRRGQGAHQPQHF. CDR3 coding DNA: TGTGCCAGCAGGAGGGGACAGGGGGCTCATCAGCCCCAGCATTTT.

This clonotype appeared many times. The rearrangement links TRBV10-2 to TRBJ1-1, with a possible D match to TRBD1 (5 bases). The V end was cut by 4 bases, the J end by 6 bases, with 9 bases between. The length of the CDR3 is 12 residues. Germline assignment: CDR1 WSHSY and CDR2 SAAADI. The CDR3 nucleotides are TGCGCCAGCAGTGCGGGGGAGGCTGAAGCTTTCTTT. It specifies CASSAGEAEAFF.

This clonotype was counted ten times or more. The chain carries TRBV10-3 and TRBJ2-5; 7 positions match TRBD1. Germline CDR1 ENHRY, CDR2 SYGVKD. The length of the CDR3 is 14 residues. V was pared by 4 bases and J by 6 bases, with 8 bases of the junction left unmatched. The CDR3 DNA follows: TGTGCCATCAGTGGGAGACAGGGCGGGCAGACCCAGTACTTC. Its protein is CAISGRQGGQTQYF.

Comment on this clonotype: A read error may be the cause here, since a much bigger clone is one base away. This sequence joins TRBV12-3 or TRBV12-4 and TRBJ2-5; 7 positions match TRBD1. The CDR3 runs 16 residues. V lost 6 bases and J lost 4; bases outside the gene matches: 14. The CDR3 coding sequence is TGTGCCAGCAGGGCCCCTCGAGAGGGGGCGGGAGAGACCCAGTACTTC. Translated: CASRAPREGAGETQYF.

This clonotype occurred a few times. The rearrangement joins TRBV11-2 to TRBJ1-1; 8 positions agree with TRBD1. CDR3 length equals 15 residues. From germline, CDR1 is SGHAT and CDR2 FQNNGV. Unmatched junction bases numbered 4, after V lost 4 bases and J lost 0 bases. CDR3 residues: CASSYRGGMNTEAFF. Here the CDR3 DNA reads TGTGCCAGCAGCTACAGGGGGGGGATGAACACTGAAGCTTTCTTT.

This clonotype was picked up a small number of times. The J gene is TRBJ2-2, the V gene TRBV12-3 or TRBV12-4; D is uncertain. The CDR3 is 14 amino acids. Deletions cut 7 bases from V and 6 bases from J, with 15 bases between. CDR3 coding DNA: TGTGCCAGCACCTTAAAAGGCCGCGCCGGGGAGCTGTTTTTT. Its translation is CASTLKGRAGELFF.